A single sample gave rise to the 16 T cell receptor beta chains below, sequenced in a study of vaccination and CD4 T cells after COVID-19 (dated by TCRdb to between 2020 and 2023). Library preparation was by PCR. Sequencing relied on an Illumina iSeq 100. Using fastp at Q25 and MiXCR, TCRdb reprocessed the public reads and kept productive beta chains. Rows are unified per CDR3 protein, each entry keeping the most common DNA and genes. The sample table holds 15,000 to 20,000 distinct CDR3 sequences, of which over 45% were seen once. The top ten constitute around 1.1% of the sample. The sample here was CD4+ T cells from blood, taken after SARS-CoV-2 vaccination. These receptors came from a human donor who had recovered from COVID-19.

The chain uses TRBV20-1 and TRBJ2-5; D ambiguous. V lost 1 base and J lost 5, with 11 bases in between. Germline CDR1 reads DFQATT; CDR2 reads SNEGSKA (reference sequence). This CDR3 comprises 13 residues. CDR3: CSARVGRWETQYF. The CDR3 coding sequence is TGCAGTGCTAGAGTAGGACGATGGGAGACCCAGTACTTC.

This clonotype was detected a few times. V gene TRBV20-1 combines with J gene TRBJ1-6; 8 positions match TRBD1. Germline CDR1 DFQATT, CDR2 SNEGSKA (reference sequence). V gave up 6 bases and J gave up 10 bases; unmatched junction bases: 5. This CDR3 region has 12 residues. The CDR3 DNA reads as TGCAGTGCGCCACAGGGGGGGTCACCCCTCCACTTT. Translating it yields CSAPQGGSPLHF.

CDR3 protein: CASSLMSRLTDTQYF. DNA for the CDR3: TGTGCCAGCAGCTTGATGTCTAGACTCACAGATACGCAGTATTTT. The chain links TRBV5-4 to TRBJ2-3; D not resolved. With 1 base removed from V and 2 bases from J, the gap between germline ends came to 11 bases. Germline CDR1 reads SGHNT; CDR2 reads YYREEE (reference sequence). The CDR3 loop spans 15 amino acids.

The chain recombines TRBV7-2 with TRBJ1-6, with D possibly matching TRBD1 (6 bases). Germline loops: CDR1 SGHTA, CDR2 FQGNSA. This CDR3 has 16 residues. Trimming cost V 2 bases and J 5 bases, with 13 bases left between them. CDR3 sequence (DNA): TGTGCCAGCAGCTTACAGGGGTCGGGGAATAATTCACCCCTCCACTTT. Translated, it gives CASSLQGSGNNSPLHF.

This sequence joins TRBV20-1 and TRBJ1-1; D remains ambiguous. The germline CDR1 and CDR2 sequences are DFQATT and SNEGSKA (reference sequence). The CDR3 loop spans 12 amino acids. V lost 6 bases, J lost 4 bases, and 12 bases lay in between. The CDR3 region has the DNA TGCAGTGCCGTCCGGTCGGGCACTGAAGCTTTCTTT. Translating gives CSAVRSGTEAFF.

There are a few counts of this clonotype. The V gene is TRBV20-1, the J gene TRBJ2-5, with 12 nucleotides matching TRBD2. The CDR3 totals 19 residues. With V trimmed by 1 base and J by 4 bases, 16 bases remained unmatched. CDR1 is DFQATT, CDR2 SNEGSKA, per germline (reference sequence). For the CDR3, the DNA is TGCAGTGCTAGAGTTTCGAGGCTAGCGGGAGGGCTGGGGGGAGAGACCCAGTACTTC. Translation gives CSARVSRLAGGLGGETQYF.

The chain couples TRBV19 to TRBJ1-5, with 10 nucleotides matching TRBD1. This CDR3 contains 15 residues. V lost 3 bases to trimming and J lost 1 base; unmatched junction nucleotides: 0. Per germline, CDR1 LNHDA and CDR2 SQIVND (reference sequence). The CDR3: CASSMTGGSNQPQHF. CDR3 in DNA: TGTGCCAGTAGTATGACAGGGGGCAGCAATCAGCCCCAGCATTTT. Combining the CDR3 with reference TRBV19 and TRBJ1-5 gives the whole variable domain DGGITQSPKYLFRKEGQNVTLSCEQNLNHDAMYWYRQDPGQGLRLIYYSQIVNDFQKGDIAEGYSVSREKKESFPLTVTSAQKNPTAFYLCASSMTGGSNQPQHFGDGTRLSIL.

The chain employs TRBV29-1 and TRBJ1-5; D call uncertain. This CDR3 has 13 amino acids. V lost 4 bases, J lost 7 bases, and 14 bases lay in between. In germline, CDR1 is SQVTM, CDR2 ANQGSEA. In DNA form, the CDR3 reads TGCAGCGTTGTAGTCGCGGGTGGACAGCCCCAGCATTTT. This translates into CSVVVAGGQPQHF.

The gene calls are TRBV28 and TRBJ1-5; D might be TRBD1 (5 bases). The V and J ends lost 7 bases and 3 bases respectively, with 13 bases between them. Per the germline V gene, CDR1 is MDHEN and CDR2 is SYDVKM. The CDR3 totals 14 residues. The CDR3 nucleotides read TGTGCCAGCACCCAGGACACCTTCAATCAGCCCCAGCATTTT. Translation: CASTQDTFNQPQHF.

This clonotype appeared a single time. Its ends do not fully match the called genes, so a read error is possible. The gene calls are TRBV7-9 and TRBJ1-4, with 9 bases identical to TRBD1. CDR1 and CDR2 (germline): SEHNR, FQNEAQ (reference sequence). This CDR3 comprises 15 residues. This CDR3 reads CAGSSQGALGEKLFF. The CDR3 DNA follows: TGTGCCGGCAGCTCACAGGGGGCCTTAGGAGAAAAACTGTTTTTT.

This sequence joins TRBV20-1 and TRBJ1-5; D perhaps matches TRBD1 (5 bases). CDR1 is DFQATT, CDR2 SNEGSKA, per germline (reference sequence). Deletions cut 0 bases from V and 6 bases from J, with 12 bases between. This CDR3 contains 14 residues. The CDR3 nucleotides read TGCAGTGCTAGAGATTGGCAGGGCGGTCAGCCCCAGCATTTT. Residues: CSARDWQGGQPQHF.

Worth noting for this clonotype: It is unclear where the CDR3 begins or ends on the DNA, so no DNA is shown, and the CDR3 is as TCRdb lists it. The genes are TRBV7-5 and TRBJ2-7; the table gives TRBD1 as D, unverified against the DNA. TRBV7-5 is flagged as a pseudogene. The CDR3 length equals 16 residues, ends included. This CDR3 is CISVSEAFTRGSILYF.

This chain connects TRBV7-9 to TRBJ2-3; possibly TRBD2 for D (6 bases). Germline loops: CDR1 SEHNR, CDR2 FQNEAQ (reference sequence). The CDR3 extends over 16 amino acids. The V end lost 2 bases, the J end lost 3 bases, and 15 bases lay between the germline ends. The CDR3 DNA sequence: TGTGCCAGCAGCTTAATAGAACTAGCTGGGACAGATACGCAGTATTTT. Its protein product is CASSLIELAGTDTQYF.

The CDR3 sequence: CASSELDHSGSGGEQFF. CDR3 sequence (DNA): TGTGCCAGCAGTGAACTTGACCATAGCGGGAGTGGAGGTGAGCAGTTCTTC. The chain recombines TRBV6-1 with TRBJ2-1; 9 positions agree with TRBD2. The germline V gene encodes CDR1 MNHNS and CDR2 SASEGT. With V trimmed by 2 bases and J by 9 bases, 14 bases remained unmatched. The CDR3 runs to 17 residues.

The chain links TRBV27 to TRBJ2-3; possibly TRBD1 or TRBD2 for D (6 bases each). The germline CDR1 and CDR2 sequences are MNHEY and SMNVEV (reference sequence). V was clipped by 7 bases and J by 4 bases, with 18 bases between them. The CDR3 has 15 residues. CDR3 DNA: TGTGCCAGCACCCGGAGGGGGGAGAGCGCAGATACGCAGTATTTT. It yields the protein CASTRRGESADTQYF.

V gene TRBV24-1 combines with J gene TRBJ2-7; 11 positions agree with TRBD2. The CDR3 is 18 residues long. From germline, CDR1 is KGHDR and CDR2 SFDVKD. Unmatched junction bases numbered 11, after V lost 5 bases and J lost 0 bases. The CDR3: CATSGGSGRAPNSYEQYF. The CDR3 DNA sequence: TGTGCCACCAGTGGAGGTAGCGGGAGGGCCCCCAACTCCTACGAGCAGTACTTC.